This T cell receptor beta chain was recovered during a study of cytomegalovirus exposure and HLA in healthy donors. This clone appeared a single time. Its antigen is still unknown. Regarding the study as a whole: In a later analysis, TCR beta V- and J-gene trimming showed a link to a missense DCLRE1C variant. A previous analysis found most TCR beta V segments productive roughly 87% or roughly 30% of the time.

It was with 60 Vbeta and 13 Jbeta primers that the PCR ran. Here immunoSEQ multiplex PCR was the method, and the copy in TCRdb shows in-frame clones only, minus some. The table lists approximately 140,000 clones, 70% to 80% of them singletons. Trimming removed 7 bases at V and 7 bases at J, with 17 bases between. The CDR3 spans 13 residues. Per the germline V gene, CDR1 is MNHNY and CDR2 is SVGAGI (reference sequence). The genes are TRBV6-6 and TRBJ2-7; D is perhaps TRBD2 (7 bases). The sequence was obtained from a woman aged 55-70 years in good health and CMV-seropositive. Sequencing was carried out using PBMCs. This chain's CDR3 is CASTPGEGGEQYF. The CDR3 DNA reads as TGTGCCAGCACACCTGGTGAGGGGGGGGAGCAGTACTTC.